This T cell receptor (beta chain) was recovered during a study of circulating CD8 cells and anti-PD-1 response in melanoma. Study as a whole: About 50% of the 13 melanoma patients received first-line anti-PD-1 therapy. Study results and limitations: Clonotype sharing was highest between DPOS and TIGIT subsets. PD-1 and DPOS subsets showed similar, higher clonality than DNEG.

Using around 14 ng of total RNA, TCR libraries were made with the QIAseq Immune Repertoire TCR panel. One entry per CDR3 protein, called by TCRdb with MiXCR from the reads. The repertoire consists of 400 to 500 distinct CDR3 sequences, with 9.5% occurring once and the leading ten covering about 35%. This clonotype was seen once. The antigen remains undetermined. At one end, the junction sequence differs from germline, possibly due to a read error. Sorting of live CD3+CD8+TCRalphabeta+ cells by PD-1 and/or TIGIT gave four subsets. Germline V gives CDR1 MGHDK, CDR2 SYGVNS. The CDR3 contains 17 residues. The sample in question was CD8+ T cells from PBMCs, obtained at baseline or after one month of anti-PD-1 therapy (not recorded which). V usage is TRBV25-1 and J usage is TRBJ2-7; 8 positions agree with TRBD2. The TCR was taken from a human donor with melanoma. CDR3 in DNA: TGTGCCAGCAGTGAGGATTCCCGGGAGGGTATTGCCTACGAGCAGTATTTC. As protein: CASSEDSREGIAYEQYF.